This T cell receptor beta chain was recovered during a study of blood T cell repertoires in COVID-19 (TCRdb year 2020). General notes on the study: Collaborator samples came from the United States, Italy and Spain and covered acute and convalescent phases of COVID-19. A de-identified subject ID, COVID-19 status, age in years and sex were almost always included in the sample metadata. Where available, HLA class I and class II types were taken from metadata supplied by the sample provider and were not determined by assay-based typing. The samples were drawn from the first 160 participants of the ongoing ImmuneRACE study and from over a thousand subjects provided by 6 global collaborators. A freely available public database, intended as a resource for researchers studying the immune response to SARS-CoV-2, is where the repertoires were released. Subjects who had been exposed to COVID-19, were actively infected with it, or had recovered from it provided the deeply sampled blood TCRbeta repertoires that made up the dataset. The prospective study material was composed of cDNA or gDNA derived from T cells, B-cell-depleted T cells, or PBMCs.

Of note for this clone: The antigen it binds to is not known. No base quality values were provided; no much bigger clone lies one nucleotide off.

In Seattle, one collaborating source enrolled patients while the infection was active and tracked those patients longitudinally over the course of disease. Collaborating institutions collected whole blood in K2EDTA tubes following their own protocols. For TCRbeta analysis, collaborators shipped samples in one of three forms: frozen whole blood, isolated PBMCs, or DNA extracted from either of those sample types. TCRbeta CDR3 regions were amplified from genomic DNA by means of the immunoSEQ Assay, a bias-controlled multiplex PCR. For the original study's pipeline: Nucleated cell counts per sample were estimated from amplification of reference gene primers within the assay. Sequence reads were collapsed and filtered to measure the absolute abundance of every unique TCRbeta CDR3 rearrangement. For each sample, productive Simpson clonality was calculated as the square root of Simpson's diversity index across productive rearrangements. This is the immuneACCESS table as TCRdb keeps it, with only in-frame sequences that have V and J called. A part of the clones is gone; compared with another copy, unresolved V genes explain less than half, and the rest is unexplained. The V and J calls and clone size were taken over from that table, and D and trimming were inferred from the DNA. The sample table shows about 210,000 clones, and over 75% are seen once. About 2.5% of the sample comes from the top ten.

General conclusions and limits of the study: The amount of clinical and demographic metadata varied by source and participant and was provided uncurated.

The germline V gene sets CDR1 to SGHTA and CDR2 to FQGNSA. Including the terminal cysteine and phenylalanine, the CDR3 comprises 17 residues. Here the CDR3 DNA is all that survives: 51 bases in frame from base 1. Trimming costs V 5 bases and J 3 bases, and their ends lie 20 bases apart. The origin of this receptor is a woman between 70 and 85 years old with COVID-19, enrolled during active disease. The sequencing sample was made of peripheral blood. This chain joins TRBV7-2 to TRBJ2-1; a weak D assignment points to TRBD2 (5 bases agree). DNA sequence: TGTGCCAGCAGCCATGAGGGAGCCGATCTCCTCTACAATGAGCAGTTCTTC. It translates to CASSHEGADLLYNEQFF.